The TCR beta chain described here comes from a study of cytomegalovirus exposure and HLA in healthy donors. General study results and limits: Reports state that TCR beta sequences accurately predicted most subjects' HLA-A and HLA-B alleles. Later work showed greater clonal expansion in HLA-associated TCR beta chains than in equally common others. Segments of the TCR beta V type were, in most cases, productive about 90% or about 30% of the time in an earlier analysis.

V lost 5 bases, J lost 1 base, and 8 bases lay in between. Per germline, CDR1 SGHAT and CDR2 FQNNGV. The CDR3 sequence is 13 residues long. In the case of this clone: What it binds is not known.

PCR employed 60 Vbeta and 13 Jbeta primers. Original processing methods: Unique TCR beta chains numbered approximately 80 million in a later analysis, with roughly 10 million shared. Assay: immunoSEQ multiplex PCR; the TCRdb copy retains only in-frame clones and omits some. That table gives V, J and clone size, and the DNA gave D and trimming. The table lists 60,000 to 75,000 clones, with about 1.7% in the top ten. This chain joins TRBV11-2 and TRBJ1-1; D perhaps matches TRBD1 (5 bases). The receptor's source is a woman aged 25-40 years in good health and CMV-seronegative. Sequencing input: PBMCs. CDR3 nucleotides: TGTGCCAGCAGCCGAGGACAGAACACTGAAGCTTTCTTT. It encodes CASSRGQNTEAFF.